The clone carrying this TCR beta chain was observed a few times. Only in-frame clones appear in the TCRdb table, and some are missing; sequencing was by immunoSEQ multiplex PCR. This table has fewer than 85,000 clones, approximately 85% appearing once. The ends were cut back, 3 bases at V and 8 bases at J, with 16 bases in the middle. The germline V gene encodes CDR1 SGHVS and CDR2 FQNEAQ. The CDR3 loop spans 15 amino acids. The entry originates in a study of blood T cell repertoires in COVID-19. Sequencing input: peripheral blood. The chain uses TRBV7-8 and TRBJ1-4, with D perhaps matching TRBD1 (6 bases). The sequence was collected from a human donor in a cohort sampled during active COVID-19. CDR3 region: CASSFSQGSLEKLFF. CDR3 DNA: TGTGCCAGCAGCTTTTCACAGGGATCTTTGGAAAAACTGTTTTTT.